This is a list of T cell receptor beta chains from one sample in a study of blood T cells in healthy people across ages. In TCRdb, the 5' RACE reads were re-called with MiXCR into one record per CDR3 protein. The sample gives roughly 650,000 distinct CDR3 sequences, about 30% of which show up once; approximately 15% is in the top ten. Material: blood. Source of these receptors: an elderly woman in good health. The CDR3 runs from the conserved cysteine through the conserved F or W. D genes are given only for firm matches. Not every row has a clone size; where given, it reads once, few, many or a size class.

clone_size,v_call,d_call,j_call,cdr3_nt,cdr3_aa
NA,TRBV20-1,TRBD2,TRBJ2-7,TGCAGTGGCGGGACTAGCGCCTCCTACGAGCAGTACTTC,CSGGTSASYEQYF
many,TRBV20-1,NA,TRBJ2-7,TGCAGTGCTGGGGGTGGGCTAACCCCCACCTACGAGCAGTACTTC,CSAGGGLTPTYEQYF
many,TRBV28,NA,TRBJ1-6,TGTGCCAGCAGTTTCTCCGGGGGAGGCAACTCACCCCTCCACTTT,CASSFSGGGNSPLHF
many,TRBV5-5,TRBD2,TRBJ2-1,TGTGCCAGCAGCTTGGGGAGCGGGGGGACCTACAATGAGCAGTTCTTC,CASSLGSGGTYNEQFF
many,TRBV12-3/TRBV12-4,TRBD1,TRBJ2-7,TGTGCCAGCAGTTTAAGGTTCGGACAGGGGACGGAGAGCTACGAGCAGTACTTC,CASSLRFGQGTESYEQYF
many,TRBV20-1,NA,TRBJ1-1,TGCAGTGCTCGGCACTCAGGGGCCATGAACACTGAAGCTTTCTTT,CSARHSGAMNTEAFF
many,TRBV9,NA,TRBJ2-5,TGTGCCAGCAGCCCGATGGTGGGAGTTGGAGAGACCCAGTACTTC,CASSPMVGVGETQYF
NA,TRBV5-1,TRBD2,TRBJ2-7,TGCGCCAGCAGCTTGGATAGCGGGGGCCTCTCCTACGAGCGGTTCTTC,CASSLDSGGLSYERFF
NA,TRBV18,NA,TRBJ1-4,TGTGCCAGCTTACCTGAGAGGGCGGAAAATGAAAAACTGTTTTTT,CASLPERAENEKLFF
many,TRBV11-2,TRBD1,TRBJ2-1,TGTGCCAGCAGCTTAGTGGGACAGGTCAATGAGCAGTTCTTC,CASSLVGQVNEQFF
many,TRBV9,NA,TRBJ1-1,TGTGCCAGCAGCGTAGTTGTTGGCGCTGAAGCTTTCTTT,CASSVVVGAEAFF
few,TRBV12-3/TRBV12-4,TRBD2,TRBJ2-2,TGTGCCAGCAGTTTAGGGGCGGGGGCGAACACCGGGGAGCTGTTTTTT,CASSLGAGANTGELFF
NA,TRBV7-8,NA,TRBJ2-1,TGTGCCAGCAGCTTCGGGGGACATATCAATGAGCAGTTCTTC,CASSFGGHINEQFF
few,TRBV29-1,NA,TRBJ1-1,TGCAGCGCCAGGCCAAGCAGGACTGAAGCTTTCTTT,CSARPSRTEAFF
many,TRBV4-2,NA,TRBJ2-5,TGTGCCAGCAGCCAAGGCCCCCAGAGACAAGAGACCCAGTACTTC,CASSQGPQRQETQYF
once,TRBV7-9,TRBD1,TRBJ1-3,TGTGCCAGCAGCCCTACAGGGGGGGCAATCGGAAACACCATATATTTT,CASSPTGGAIGNTIYF
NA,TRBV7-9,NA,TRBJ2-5,TGTGCCAGCAGCTTAGGGGGGACCAACGACCTGGAGACCCAGTACTTC,CASSLGGTNDLETQYF
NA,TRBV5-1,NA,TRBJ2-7,TGCGCCAGCAGCTTCGCCCAACTGGGGATGGGCGAGCAGTACTTC,CASSFAQLGMGEQYF
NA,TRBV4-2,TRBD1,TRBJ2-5,TGTGCCAGCAGCCACCGGGACAGAGGCAATGAGCAGTACTTC,CASSHRDRGNEQYF
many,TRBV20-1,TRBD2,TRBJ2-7,TGCAGTGCTAGATCGACATCGGGCGGGGGGGCTTACGAGCAGTACTTC,CSARSTSGGGAYEQYF
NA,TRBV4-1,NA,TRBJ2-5,TGCGCCAGCAGCCAAGTAGGGAGCGGCTGGGAGACCCAGTACTTC,CASSQVGSGWETQYF
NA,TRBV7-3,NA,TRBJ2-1,TGTGCCAGCGGCCTAGGGCGGCTAGAAGGACACAATGAGCAGTTCTTC,CASGLGRLEGHNEQFF
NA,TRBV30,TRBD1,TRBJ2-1,TGTGCCTGGAGTGACAGGGGCCATGAGCAGTTCTTC,CAWSDRGHEQFF
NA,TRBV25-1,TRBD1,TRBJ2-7,TGTGCCAGCACCCGGGACAGGGGAGGCGAGCAGTACTTC,CASTRDRGGEQYF
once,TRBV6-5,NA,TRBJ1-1,TGTGCCAGCAGTTACTCTCCGAACAGGGAAGCTTTCTTT,CASSYSPNREAFF
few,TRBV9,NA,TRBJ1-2,TGTGCCAGCAGCGTAGACACCGGCCTCGGGGGAGGCTACACCTTC,CASSVDTGLGGGYTF
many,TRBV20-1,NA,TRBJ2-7,TGCAGTGCTAGCGACAACGAGCAGTACTTC,CSASDNEQYF
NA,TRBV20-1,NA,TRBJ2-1,TGCAGTGCTAGACCCTCTCTGGTCGGGGACAATGAGCAGTTCTTC,CSARPSLVGDNEQFF
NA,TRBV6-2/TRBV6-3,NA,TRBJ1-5,TGTGCCAGCAGTTACCGCTTCCCAGGACAGCCCCAGCATTTT,CASSYRFPGQPQHF
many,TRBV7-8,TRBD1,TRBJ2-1,TGTGCCAGCAGCCCACGGACAGGGGGGAATGACAATGAGCAGTTCTTC,CASSPRTGGNDNEQFF
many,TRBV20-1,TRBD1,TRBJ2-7,TGCAGTGCTAGAAAGGACAGGGCCCTACGGAACGAGCAGTACTTC,CSARKDRALRNEQYF
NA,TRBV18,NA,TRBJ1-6,TGTGCCAGCTCAACACCAAGGACGACTATCTCGCCCCTCCACTTT,CASSTPRTTISPLHF
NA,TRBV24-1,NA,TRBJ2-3,TGTGCCACCAGTGATCTGAGGAGCACAGATACGCAGTATTTT,CATSDLRSTDTQYF
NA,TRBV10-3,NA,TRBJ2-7,TGTGCCATCAGGGAAGGTCAGGGAGGCGACGAGCAGTACTTC,CAIREGQGGDEQYF
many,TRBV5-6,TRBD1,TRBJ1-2,TGTGCCAGCAGCTTGGTTACAGGGGAGAGCGGCTACACCTTC,CASSLVTGESGYTF
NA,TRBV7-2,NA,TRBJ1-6,TGTGCCAGCAGCTTAGACCCAGGGGAGAATTCACCCCTCCACTTT,CASSLDPGENSPLHF
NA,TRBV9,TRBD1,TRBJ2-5,TGTGCCAGCAGCGTAGAAGGACGCAGGGGGGAGACCCAGTACTTC,CASSVEGRRGETQYF
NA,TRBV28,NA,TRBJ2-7,TGTGCCAGTAAATGGGGCCGAGGCACCTACGAGCAGTACTTC,CASKWGRGTYEQYF
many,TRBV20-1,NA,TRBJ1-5,TGCAGTGCCCGCCCCCCACAGACGAATAATCAGCCCCAGCATTTT,CSARPPQTNNQPQHF
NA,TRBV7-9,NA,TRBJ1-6,TGTGCCAGCAGCCCGGACCATAATTCACCCCTCCACTTT,CASSPDHNSPLHF